The 24 T cell receptor beta chains given below trace back to one sample, sequenced in a study of OX40 agonist ivuxolimab in advanced cancers. Clones were sequenced by immunoSEQ multiplex PCR, and TCRdb holds only the in-frame ones, with some missing. This sample yields 50,000 to 80,000 clones, of which about 86% are seen a single time; about 2.2% belongs to the top ten. The sample consisted of CD4+ or CD8+ T cells sorted from blood, taken in a trial of the OX40 agonist ivuxolimab. Receptors were obtained from an adult with an advanced solid tumor such as melanoma, head and neck, liver or kidney cancer.

This rearrangement joins TRBV5-6 to TRBJ1-2; 12 positions agree with TRBD1. This CDR3 spans 19 amino acids. In germline, CDR1 is SGHDT, CDR2 YYEEEE. The V gene end was trimmed by 2 bases and the J gene end by 1 base; junction bases not matched to a gene: 12. CDR3 in DNA: TGTGCCAGCAGCTTAAGTCAATGGGGGACAGGGGGCATTAACTATGGCTACACCTTC. Translation: CASSLSQWGTGGINYGYTF.

This clone has more than one count but fewer than ten. The rearrangement uses TRBV18 and TRBJ2-3, with 14 positions matching TRBD2. J gave up 6 bases and V 4 bases, and 3 bases lay outside the gene matches. There are 15 residues in the CDR3. Germline V CDR1 and CDR2: KGHSH, LQKENI. DNA of the CDR3: TGTGCCAGCTCACTGGGGACTAGCGGGAGTGATACGCAGTATTTT. Its protein product is CASSLGTSGSDTQYF.

J is TRBJ2-5 and V is TRBV7-3; D is ambiguous. In germline, CDR1 is SGHTA, CDR2 FQGTGA. V lost 0 bases, J lost 0 bases, and 8 bases lay in between. The CDR3 has 15 amino acids. The CDR3 sequence: CASSLTGNHQETQYF. The CDR3 nucleotides read TGTGCCAGCAGCTTAACAGGGAACCACCAAGAGACCCAGTACTTC.

This clone was detected only a few times. The CDR3 reads CASSLDEGPQHF. CDR3 DNA: TGCGCCAGCAGCTTGGATGAGGGACCCCAGCATTTT. The V call is TRBV5-1, the J call TRBJ1-5; D gene unclear. Trimming removed 0 bases at V and 10 bases at J, with 8 bases between. The V gene's germline CDR1 is SGHRS and CDR2 YFSETQ. The CDR3 extends over 12 amino acids.

This clone was counted between two and nine times. The chain joins TRBV2 to TRBJ2-1; perhaps TRBD2 as D (6 bases). This CDR3 has 14 amino acids. Germline V gene data show CDR1 as SNHLY and CDR2 as FYNNEI. The V end was cut by 5 bases, the J end by 6 bases, with 14 bases between. CDR3: CASSLGGKSNEQFF. DNA of the CDR3: TGTGCCAGCAGTCTCGGGGGAAAATCCAATGAGCAGTTCTTC.

This chain links TRBV7-8 with TRBJ2-3; D is perhaps TRBD2 (5 bases). Trimming took off 2 bases at V and 6 bases at J, with 12 bases between the two ends. This CDR3 is built from 14 residues. From germline, CDR1 is SGHVS and CDR2 FQNEAQ. The chain's CDR3 is CASSLRSGYDTQYF. CDR3 in DNA: TGTGCCAGCAGCTTAAGGTCGGGGTATGATACGCAGTATTTT.

The chain has TRBV19 and TRBJ1-1; D gene unclear. The V and J ends lost 7 bases and 10 bases respectively, with 13 bases between them. The germline V gene has CDR1 LNHDA and CDR2 SQIVND (reference sequence). The CDR3 spans 11 residues. Here the CDR3 DNA reads TGTGCCAGTAAGAACAACCAACTAGCTTTCTTT. The encoded protein is CASKNNQLAFF.

V is TRBV11-2 and J is TRBJ2-1, with 15 bases that match TRBD2. V shed 4 bases and J 9 bases; nucleotides not matched to a gene: 4. This CDR3 contains 15 residues. The V gene's germline CDR1 is SGHAT and CDR2 FQNNGV. CDR3: CASSSGTSGRSEQFF. The CDR3 nucleotides are TGTGCCAGCAGCTCCGGGACTAGCGGGAGGAGTGAGCAGTTCTTC.

This chain links TRBV6-1 with TRBJ1-3; a weak D match, TRBD1 (5 bases). CDR3 length equals 13 residues. V was shortened by 11 bases and J by 4 bases, with 15 bases between the two germline ends. In germline, CDR1 is MNHNS, CDR2 SASEGT. The CDR3 bases are TGTGCCGGCCGGGACGTTCACGGAAACACCATATATTTT. It encodes CAGRDVHGNTIYF.

The chain joins TRBV5-4 to TRBJ2-4; 7 nucleotides align to TRBD2. Per germline, CDR1 SGHNT and CDR2 YYREEE (reference sequence). After removal of 3 bases from V and 9 bases from J, the junction contained 15 bases not matched to a gene. The CDR3 consists of 16 residues. The CDR3 DNA reads TGTGCCAGCAGCTCTGGGACTACCCAGTCGGGGAGCATTCAGTACTTC. Protein sequence: CASSSGTTQSGSIQYF.

V usage is TRBV14 and J usage is TRBJ2-1, with D tentatively TRBD1 (6 bases). With 5 bases removed from V and 6 bases from J, the gap between germline ends came to 17 bases. CDR3 length: 15 amino acids. The germline gives CDR1 SGHDN, CDR2 FVKESK. The CDR3 DNA is TGTGCCAGCAGCGATTTAGAGCAGGGGATCAATGAGCAGTTCTTC. Translating it yields CASSDLEQGINEQFF.

This sequence joins TRBV2 and TRBJ1-2, with a weak D call TRBD1 (6 bases). This CDR3 region has 15 residues. The ends were cut back, 1 base at V and 3 bases at J, with 12 bases in the middle. Germline CDR1 SNHLY, CDR2 FYNNEI. CDR3 amino acids: CASSEDRGRDYGYTF. In DNA form, the CDR3 reads TGTGCCAGCAGTGAAGATCGGGGGCGCGACTATGGCTACACCTTC.

The rearrangement links TRBV13 to TRBJ2-3, with 9 bases aligning to TRBD2. This CDR3 comprises 22 residues. Germline CDR1 and CDR2: PRHDT and FYEKMQ (reference sequence). The V and J ends lost 0 bases and 3 bases, in that order; junction bases with no gene match: 22. Here the CDR3 reads CASSLGGRVAREGPYKTDTQYF. In nucleotides, the CDR3 is TGTGCCAGCAGCTTAGGGGGCCGCGTAGCGCGGGAGGGCCCGTATAAGACAGATACGCAGTATTTT.

There are a few counts of this clone. This chain connects TRBV19 to TRBJ1-1; D is unclear. From germline, CDR1 is LNHDA and CDR2 SQIVND (reference sequence). The CDR3 runs 13 residues. V dropped 4 bases and J dropped 4 bases, with 10 bases sitting between them. CDR3 coding DNA: TGTGCCAGTAGTAGACAAGACACCACTGAAGCTTTCTTT. Translation gives CASSRQDTTEAFF.

This clone was detected only once. The chain recombines TRBV15 with TRBJ2-5, with 13 bases that match TRBD2. The CDR3 covers 18 residues. Germline trimming cut 1 base from V and 4 bases from J; bases unmatched to any gene: 9. The germline V gene encodes CDR1 LNHNV and CDR2 YYDKDF (reference sequence). The CDR3 here is CATSRGTSGGVLSETQYF. The CDR3 nucleotides read TGTGCCACCAGCAGAGGAACTAGCGGGGGGGTACTTTCAGAGACCCAGTACTTC.

V and J are TRBV5-1 and TRBJ1-4; no firm D call. There are 14 residues in the CDR3. Trimming stripped 4 bases from V and 5 bases from J, with 12 bases between. Germline loops: CDR1 SGHRS, CDR2 YFSETQ. The CDR3 sequence is CASSPDKPNEKLFF. CDR3 nucleotides: TGCGCCAGCAGCCCTGACAAACCCAATGAAAAACTGTTTTTT. The full variable domain, completed using reference TRBV5-1 and TRBJ1-4, is KAGVTQTPRYLIKTRGQQVTLSCSPISGHRSVSWYQQTPGQGLQFLFEYFSETQRNKGNFPGRFSGRQFSNSRSEMNVSTLELGDSALYLCASSPDKPNEKLFFGSGTQLSVL.

The DNA for the CDR3 is TGTGCCAGCAGTGTCAGGGGACGAGGCACCGGGGAGCTGTTTTTT. Its protein product is CASSVRGRGTGELFF. This chain joins TRBV6-4 and TRBJ2-2; the D gene is possibly TRBD1 (6 bases). Germline CDR1 is MRHNA and CDR2 is SNTAGT. The CDR3 runs to 15 residues. V dropped 4 bases and J dropped 4 bases, with 13 bases sitting between them.

V and J are TRBV11-2 and TRBJ2-2; D ambiguous. V lost 5 bases and J 2 bases, leaving 12 bases between the germline ends. This CDR3 spans 15 amino acids. CDR1 SGHAT and CDR2 FQNNGV come from the germline V gene. CDR3 coding DNA: TGTGCCAGCAGCAGACAATCGATCAACACCGGGGAGCTGTTTTTT. Its protein product is CASSRQSINTGELFF. Full variable domain (rest looked up from reference TRBV11-2 and TRBJ2-2): EAGVAQSPRYKIIEKRQSVAFWCNPISGHATLYWYQQILGQGPKLLIQFQNNGVVDDSQLPKDRFSAERLKGVDSTLKIQPAKLEDSAVYLCASSRQSINTGELFFGEGSRLTVL.

CDR3 protein: CAARGEDTQYF. The CDR3 nucleotides are TGTGCCGCCCGGGGCGAGGATACGCAGTATTTT. The chain has TRBV18 and TRBJ2-3; D is perhaps TRBD1 or TRBD2 (5 bases each). Between the trimmed V and J ends, which lost 11 bases and 6 bases, there was a span of 12 bases. The V gene's germline CDR1 is KGHSH and CDR2 LQKENI. The CDR3 consists of 11 residues.

The V call is TRBV4-2, the J call TRBJ1-2; D is ambiguous. The germline CDR1 and CDR2 sequences are LGHNA and YNFKEQ. This CDR3 spans 13 amino acids. The V end lost 4 bases, the J end lost 7 bases, and 13 bases lay between the germline ends. CDR3 DNA: TGTGCCAGCAGCCGGGGAGAGGAGAGTGGCTACACCTTC. It encodes CASSRGEESGYTF.

In this sample, this clone is medium-sized. The chain links TRBV19 to TRBJ1-3; D not resolved. CDR3 length: 14 residues. V was trimmed by 5 bases and J by 0 bases, leaving 8 bases between them. Germline CDR1 reads LNHDA; CDR2 reads SQIVND (reference sequence). The CDR3 loop is CASSLVSSGNTIYF. The CDR3 DNA reads as TGTGCCAGTAGTCTGGTTAGCTCTGGAAACACCATATATTTT.

V and J are TRBV5-6 and TRBJ1-2; unclear D gene. The CDR3 covers 11 residues. CDR1 SGHDT and CDR2 YYEEEE come from the germline V gene. V was cut by 1 base and J by 7 bases, with 5 bases left in between. As DNA, the CDR3 is TGTGCCAGCAGCTTGCGGGGTGGCTACACCTTC. Translated, it gives CASSLRGGYTF.

The V and J genes are TRBV6-6 and TRBJ2-2; TRBD1 might be the D (6 bases). V lost 6 bases to trimming and J lost 0 bases, with 8 bases between them. The CDR3 has 14 residues. Germline values: CDR1 MNHNY, CDR2 SVGAGI (reference sequence). CDR3 DNA: TGTGCCAGCAGGGACAGTTCGAACACCGGGGAGCTGTTTTTT. This encodes CASRDSSNTGELFF.

The chain combines TRBV21-1 with TRBJ2-5; TRBD1 is the table's D call and was not checked against the DNA. TRBV21-1 is classified as a pseudogene. The CDR3 is 18 residues long. The CDR3 DNA follows: TGTGCCAGCAGCAAAGCAGAGGGACAGGGCCTTATCCAAGAGACCCAGTACTTC. Translation: CASSKAEGQGLIQETQYF.